This T cell receptor beta chain was sequenced during a study of T-cell memory formation after mild COVID-19. About the research overall: The two donors had largely donor-specific TCR clusters.

Per the germline V gene, CDR1 is SGHRS and CDR2 is YFSETQ. The CDR3 has 12 residues. Constant-segment primers served in 5'RACE that generated TCR alpha and TCR beta cDNA libraries bearing sample barcodes and UMIs. TCRdb re-analysed the 5' RACE reads in MiXCR, keeping a single row per CDR3 protein. The top ten clones hold approximately 5% of a sample with 120,000 or so distinct CDR3 sequences, approximately 15% of them seen once. Broader study findings: Clones shrinking from day 15 to 85 showed even CD4/CD8 mixes; later expanders tilted CD4+. Largely, contracting CD4+ clones fell within CM and EM, and contracting CD8+ clones within EMRA.

As regards this clonotype: Its specificity is not known. One junction end disagrees with the germline gene, perhaps due to a read error.

Sequencing was done on a sample of PBMCs or a T cell subset sorted from them (not recorded which). This clonotype originated in a man aged 18-30 years who had mild COVID-19 (a few samples of this study predate the infection). Cell type and time point are not known. The J gene is TRBJ2-1, the V gene TRBV5-1, with 7 bases fitting TRBD1. The CDR3 protein is CASSSQGNEQFF. The CDR3 coding sequence is TGTGCCAGCAGCTCACAGGGGAATGAGCAGTTCTTC.